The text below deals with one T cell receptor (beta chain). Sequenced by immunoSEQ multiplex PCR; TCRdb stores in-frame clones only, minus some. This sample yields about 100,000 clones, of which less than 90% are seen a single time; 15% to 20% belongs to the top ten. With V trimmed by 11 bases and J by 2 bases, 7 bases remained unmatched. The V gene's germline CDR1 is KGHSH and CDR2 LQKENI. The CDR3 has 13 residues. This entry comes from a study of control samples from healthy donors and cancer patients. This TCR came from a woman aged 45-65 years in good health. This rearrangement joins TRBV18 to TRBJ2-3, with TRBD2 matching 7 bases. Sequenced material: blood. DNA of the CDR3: TGTGCCGCCCGCGGGGGAGTCACAGATACGCAGTATTTT. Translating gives CAARGGVTDTQYF.